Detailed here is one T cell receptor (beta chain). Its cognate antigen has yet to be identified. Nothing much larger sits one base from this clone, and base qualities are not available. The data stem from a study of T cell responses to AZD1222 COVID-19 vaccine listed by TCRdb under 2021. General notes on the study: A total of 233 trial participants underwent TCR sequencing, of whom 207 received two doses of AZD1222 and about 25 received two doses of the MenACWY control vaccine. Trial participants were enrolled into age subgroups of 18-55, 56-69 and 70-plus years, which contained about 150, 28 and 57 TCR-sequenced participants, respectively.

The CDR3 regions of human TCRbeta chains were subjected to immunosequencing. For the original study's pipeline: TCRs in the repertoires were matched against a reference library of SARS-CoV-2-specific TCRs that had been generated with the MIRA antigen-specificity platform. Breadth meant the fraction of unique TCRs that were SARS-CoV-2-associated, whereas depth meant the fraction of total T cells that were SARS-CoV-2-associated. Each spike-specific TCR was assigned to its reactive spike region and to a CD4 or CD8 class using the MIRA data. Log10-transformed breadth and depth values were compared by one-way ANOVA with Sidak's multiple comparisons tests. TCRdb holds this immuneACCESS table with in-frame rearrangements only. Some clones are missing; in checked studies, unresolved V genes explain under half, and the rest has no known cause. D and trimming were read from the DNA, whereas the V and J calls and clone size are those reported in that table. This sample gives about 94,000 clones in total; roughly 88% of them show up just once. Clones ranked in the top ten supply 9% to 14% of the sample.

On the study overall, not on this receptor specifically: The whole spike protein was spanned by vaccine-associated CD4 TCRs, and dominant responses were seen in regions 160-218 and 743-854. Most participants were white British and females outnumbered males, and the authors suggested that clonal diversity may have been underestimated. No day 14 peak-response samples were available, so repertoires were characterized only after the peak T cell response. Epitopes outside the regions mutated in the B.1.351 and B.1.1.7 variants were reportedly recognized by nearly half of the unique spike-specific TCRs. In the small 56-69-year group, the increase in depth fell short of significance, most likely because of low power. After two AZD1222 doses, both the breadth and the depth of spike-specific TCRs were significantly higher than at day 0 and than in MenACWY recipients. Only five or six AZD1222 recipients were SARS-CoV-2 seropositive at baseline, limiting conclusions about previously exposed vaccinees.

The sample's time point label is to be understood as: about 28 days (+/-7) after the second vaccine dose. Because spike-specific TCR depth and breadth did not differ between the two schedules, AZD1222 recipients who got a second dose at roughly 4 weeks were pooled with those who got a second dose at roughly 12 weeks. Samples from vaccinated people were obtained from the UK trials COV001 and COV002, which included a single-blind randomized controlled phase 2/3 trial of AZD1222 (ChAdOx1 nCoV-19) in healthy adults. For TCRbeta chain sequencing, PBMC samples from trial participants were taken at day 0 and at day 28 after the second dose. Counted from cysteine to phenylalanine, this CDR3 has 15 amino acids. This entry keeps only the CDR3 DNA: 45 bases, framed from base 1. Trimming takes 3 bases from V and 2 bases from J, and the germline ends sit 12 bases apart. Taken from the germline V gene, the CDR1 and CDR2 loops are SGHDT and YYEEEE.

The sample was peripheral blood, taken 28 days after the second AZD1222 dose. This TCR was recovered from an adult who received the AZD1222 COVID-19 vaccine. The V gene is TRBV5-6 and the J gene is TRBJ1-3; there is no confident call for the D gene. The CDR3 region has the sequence CASSSGVVPGNTIYF. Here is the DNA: TGTGCCAGCAGCTCAGGAGTTGTGCCTGGAAACACCATATATTTT.